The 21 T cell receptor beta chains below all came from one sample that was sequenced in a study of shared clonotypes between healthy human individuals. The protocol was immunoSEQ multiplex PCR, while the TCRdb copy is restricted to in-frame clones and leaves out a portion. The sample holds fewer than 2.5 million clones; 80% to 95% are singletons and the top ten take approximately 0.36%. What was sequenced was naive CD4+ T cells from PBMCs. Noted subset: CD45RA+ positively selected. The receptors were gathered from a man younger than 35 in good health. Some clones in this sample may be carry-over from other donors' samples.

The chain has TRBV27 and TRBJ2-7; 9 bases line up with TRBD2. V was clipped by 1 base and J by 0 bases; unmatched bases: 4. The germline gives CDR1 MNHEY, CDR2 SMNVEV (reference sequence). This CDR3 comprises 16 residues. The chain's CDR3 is CASSLFASGDSYEQYF. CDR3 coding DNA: TGTGCCAGCAGTTTATTTGCTAGCGGGGACTCCTACGAGCAGTACTTC.

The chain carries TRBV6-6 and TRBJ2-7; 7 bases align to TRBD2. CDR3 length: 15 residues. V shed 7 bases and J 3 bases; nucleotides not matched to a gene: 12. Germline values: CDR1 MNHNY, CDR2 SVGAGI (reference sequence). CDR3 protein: CASTESMGGFYEQYF. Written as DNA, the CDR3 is TGTGCCAGCACCGAATCCATGGGGGGGTTCTACGAGCAGTACTTC.

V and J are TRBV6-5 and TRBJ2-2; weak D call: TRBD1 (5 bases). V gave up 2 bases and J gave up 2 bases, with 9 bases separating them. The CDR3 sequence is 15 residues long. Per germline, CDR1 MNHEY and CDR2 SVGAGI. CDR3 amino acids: CASSYGASNTGELFF. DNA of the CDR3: TGTGCCAGCAGTTACGGGGCGTCCAACACCGGGGAGCTGTTTTTT.

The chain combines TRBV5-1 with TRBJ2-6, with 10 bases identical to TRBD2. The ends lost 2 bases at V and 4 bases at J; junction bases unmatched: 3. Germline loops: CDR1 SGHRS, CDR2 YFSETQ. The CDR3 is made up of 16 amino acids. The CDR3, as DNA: TGCGCCAGCAGCTTTAGCGGGGGGCCGGGGGCCAACGTCCTGACTTTC. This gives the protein CASSFSGGPGANVLTF.

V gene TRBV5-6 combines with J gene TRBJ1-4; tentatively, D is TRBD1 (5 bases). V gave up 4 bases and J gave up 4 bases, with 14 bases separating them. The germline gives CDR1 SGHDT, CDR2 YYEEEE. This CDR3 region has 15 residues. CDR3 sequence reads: CASSRRGTINEKLFF. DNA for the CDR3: TGTGCCAGCAGCCGCCGCGGGACTATTAATGAAAAACTGTTTTTT.

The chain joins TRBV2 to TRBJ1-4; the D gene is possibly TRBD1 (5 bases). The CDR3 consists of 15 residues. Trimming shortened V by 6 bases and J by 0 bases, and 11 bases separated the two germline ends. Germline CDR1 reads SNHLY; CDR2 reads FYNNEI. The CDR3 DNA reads TGTGCCAGCAGGGAGGGGCTCTCAACTAATGAAAAACTGTTTTTT. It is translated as CASREGLSTNEKLFF.

The CDR3 loop is CASSSEWGAISYEQYF. The CDR3, as DNA: TGTGCCAGCAGTTCGGAGTGGGGGGCCATTTCCTACGAGCAGTACTTC. The J gene is TRBJ2-5, the V gene TRBV6-5, with D perhaps matching TRBD1 or TRBD2 (6 bases each). The DNA end lines up better with TRBJ2-7; the J call may be wrong. The CDR3 consists of 16 residues. CDR1 and CDR2 (germline): MNHEY, SVGAGI.

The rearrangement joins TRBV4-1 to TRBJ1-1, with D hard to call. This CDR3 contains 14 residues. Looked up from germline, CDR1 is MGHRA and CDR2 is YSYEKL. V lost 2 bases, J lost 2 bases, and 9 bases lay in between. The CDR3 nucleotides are TGCGCCAGCAGCCAACCCAGGAAAAACACTGAAGCTTTCTTT. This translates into CASSQPRKNTEAFF.

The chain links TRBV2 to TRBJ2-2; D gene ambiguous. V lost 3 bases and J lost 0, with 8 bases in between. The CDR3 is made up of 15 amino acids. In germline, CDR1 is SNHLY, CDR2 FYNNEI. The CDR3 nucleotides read TGTGCCAGCAGTGAGCACCAACCGAACACCGGGGAGCTGTTTTTT. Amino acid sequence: CASSEHQPNTGELFF. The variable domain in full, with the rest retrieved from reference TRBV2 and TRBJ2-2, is EPEVTQTPSHQVTQMGQEVILRCVPISNHLYFYWYRQILGQKVEFLVSFYNNEISEKSEIFDDQFSVERPDGSNFTLKIRSTKLEDSAMYFCASSEHQPNTGELFFGEGSRLTVL.

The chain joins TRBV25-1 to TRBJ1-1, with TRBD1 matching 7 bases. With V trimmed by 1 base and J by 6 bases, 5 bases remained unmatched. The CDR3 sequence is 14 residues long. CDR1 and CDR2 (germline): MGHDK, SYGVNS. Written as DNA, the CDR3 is TGTGCCAGCAGTGAATCCCCCGGGACAGCTGAAGCTTTCTTT. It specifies CASSESPGTAEAFF.

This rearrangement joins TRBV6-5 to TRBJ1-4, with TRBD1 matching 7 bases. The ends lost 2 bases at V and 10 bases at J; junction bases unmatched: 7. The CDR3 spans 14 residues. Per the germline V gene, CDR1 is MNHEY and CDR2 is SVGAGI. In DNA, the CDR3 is TGTGCCAGCAGTTACGACAGGGCAGTCGGAAAACTGTTTTTT. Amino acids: CASSYDRAVGKLFF.

CDR3 in DNA: TGTGCCACCGGGAGGGTAGGCACTGAAGCTTTCTTT. This sequence encodes CATGRVGTEAFF. The chain is built from TRBV7-9 and TRBJ1-1; D is unclear. In germline, CDR1 is SEHNR, CDR2 FQNEAQ (reference sequence). Deletions cut 10 bases from V and 4 bases from J, with 13 bases between. The length of the CDR3 is 12 residues.

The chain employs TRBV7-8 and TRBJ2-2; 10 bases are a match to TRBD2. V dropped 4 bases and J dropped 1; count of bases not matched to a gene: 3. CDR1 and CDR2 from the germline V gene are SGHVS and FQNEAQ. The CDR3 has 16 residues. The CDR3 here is CASSSRLAGNTGELFF. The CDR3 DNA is TGTGCCAGCAGCTCAAGACTAGCGGGGAACACCGGGGAGCTGTTTTTT.

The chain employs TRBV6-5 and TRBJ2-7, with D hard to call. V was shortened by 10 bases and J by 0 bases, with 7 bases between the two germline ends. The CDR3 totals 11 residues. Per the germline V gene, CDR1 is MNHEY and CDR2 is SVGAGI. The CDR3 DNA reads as TGTGCCACAAGTAGCTCCTACGAGCAGTACTTC. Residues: CATSSSYEQYF.

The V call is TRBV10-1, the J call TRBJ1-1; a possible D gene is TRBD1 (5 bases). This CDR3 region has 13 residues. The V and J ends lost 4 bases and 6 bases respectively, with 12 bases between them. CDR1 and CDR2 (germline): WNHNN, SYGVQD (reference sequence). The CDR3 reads CASSAGGVPEAFF. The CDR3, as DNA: TGCGCCAGCAGTGCGGGGGGTGTCCCTGAAGCTTTCTTT.

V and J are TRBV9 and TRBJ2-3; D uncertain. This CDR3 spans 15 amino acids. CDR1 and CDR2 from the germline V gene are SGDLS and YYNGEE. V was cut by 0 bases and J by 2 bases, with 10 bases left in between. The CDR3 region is CASSVVGSFTDTQYF. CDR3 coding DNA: TGTGCCAGCAGCGTAGTAGGCTCGTTCACAGATACGCAGTATTTT.

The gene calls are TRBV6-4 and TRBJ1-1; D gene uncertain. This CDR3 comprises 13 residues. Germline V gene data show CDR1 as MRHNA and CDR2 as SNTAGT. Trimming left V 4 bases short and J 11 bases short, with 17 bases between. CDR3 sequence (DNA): TGTGCCAGCAGTGTAGATTCTGGAAATGTGGCTTTCTTT. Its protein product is CASSVDSGNVAFF.

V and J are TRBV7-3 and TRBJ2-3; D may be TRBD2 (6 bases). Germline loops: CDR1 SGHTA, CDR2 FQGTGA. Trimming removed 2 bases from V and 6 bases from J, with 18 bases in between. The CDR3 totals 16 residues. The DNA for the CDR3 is TGTGCCAGCAGCTTAGGGTCAAGCGGCGGGACGGATACGCAGTATTTT. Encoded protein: CASSLGSSGGTDTQYF. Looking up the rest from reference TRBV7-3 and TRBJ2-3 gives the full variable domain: GAGVSQTPSNKVTEKGKYVELRCDPISGHTALYWYRQSLGQGPEFLIYFQGTGAADDSGLPNDRFFAVRPEGSVSTLKIQRTERGDSAVYLCASSLGSSGGTDTQYFGPGTRLTVL.

The CDR3 spells CASSGRTGQNEKLFF. The CDR3 coding sequence is TGTGCCAGCAGTGGGCGGACAGGGCAGAATGAAAAACTGTTTTTT. The J gene is TRBJ1-4, the V gene TRBV28; TRBD1 aligns across 8 bases. Trimming took 5 bases from V and 5 from J; bases not matched to a gene: 7. The CDR3 loop spans 15 amino acids. Germline V lookup: CDR1 MDHEN, CDR2 SYDVKM.

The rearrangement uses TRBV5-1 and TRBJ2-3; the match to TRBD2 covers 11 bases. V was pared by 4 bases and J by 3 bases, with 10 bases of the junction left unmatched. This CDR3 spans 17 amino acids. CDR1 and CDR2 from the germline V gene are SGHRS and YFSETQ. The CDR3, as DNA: TGCGCCAGCAGCACGTTCGGGGTAGCGGGAGGGACAGATACGCAGTATTTT. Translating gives CASSTFGVAGGTDTQYF.

CDR3 DNA sequence: TGTGCCAGCAGCCCGCCGACAGTGAATCCCAACACCGGGGAGCTGTTTTTT. It translates to CASSPPTVNPNTGELFF. V gene TRBV4-2 combines with J gene TRBJ2-2; a weak D match, TRBD1 (5 bases). Deletions cut 4 bases from V and 2 bases from J, with 17 bases between. Germline V gene lookup returns CDR1 LGHNA and CDR2 YNFKEQ. The CDR3 totals 17 residues.